The rows below give T cell receptor beta chains drawn from one sample of a study of blood T cell repertoires in COVID-19. TCRdb's copy holds only in-frame clones and misses some; the assay was immunoSEQ multiplex PCR. Of 450,000 to 500,000 clones in the sample, over 75% were seen once. Material: peripheral blood. These receptor sequences come from a human donor in a cohort sampled during active COVID-19. CDR3s include the opening cysteine and the closing phenylalanine or tryptophan. A D gene is named only where the DNA matches it firmly. Clone sizes are given selectively: once, few, many, or a class where the clone is expanded.

>TRBJ2-7|-|TRBV7-6|TRBD2
CASSLFLPGERESPFYEQYF
TGTGCCAGCAGCTTATTTCTACCCGGCGAGCGGGAGTCGCCCTTCTACGAGCAGTACTTC
>TRBJ1-3|once|TRBV7-2|TRBD1
CASSLARGLGGNTIYF
TGTGCCAGCAGCTTAGCGAGGGGGCTAGGGGGAAACACCATATATTTT
>TRBJ1-2|-|TRBV4-3|-
CASSQDILGGFGYTF
TGCGCCAGCAGCCAAGATATTTTAGGAGGGTTTGGCTACACCTTC
>TRBJ1-6|-|TRBV19|-
CASSEQFYGGNSPLHF
TGTGCCAGTAGTGAACAGTTCTATGGTGGGAATTCACCCCTCCACTTT
>TRBJ2-7|-|TRBV20-1|TRBD2
CSASRLAGDEQYF
TGCAGTGCTAGTCGATTAGCGGGAGACGAGCAGTACTTC
>TRBJ1-5|-|TRBV27|TRBD1
CASSFQGASQPQHF
TGTGCCAGCAGTTTTCAGGGGGCAAGCCAGCCCCAGCATTTT
>TRBJ1-2|-|TRBV28|-
CASSFLSLGYTF
TGTGCCAGCAGTTTTTTGTCTCTAGGCTACACCTTC
>TRBJ1-1|once|TRBV7-3|-
CASSLEGGITEAFF
TGTGCCAGCAGCTTAGAGGGAGGGATCACTGAAGCTTTCTTT
>TRBJ2-5|-|TRBV7-2|TRBD2
CASSPSGFGETQYF
TGTGCCAGCAGCCCTAGCGGGTTTGGGGAGACCCAGTACTTC
>TRBJ1-3|-|TRBV7-2|-
CASSLEGGGNTIYF
TGTGCCAGCAGCTTAGAGGGGGGGGGAAACACCATATATTTT